One and the same sample provided the 5 T cell receptor beta chains below, sequenced in a study of graft-versus-host responses after intestinal transplantation. The repertoire was sequenced with immunoSEQ multiplex PCR; TCRdb's copy has only in-frame clones and lacks some. Among just over 40,000 clones, about 90% were seen once, and the ten largest hold 2% to 3%. This sample comprised PBMCs, obtained approximately 310 days after intestinal transplant. All receptors come from a human patient who received an intestinal transplant, so some T cells may come from the graft donor.

The CDR3 region is CASSVAGDYEQYF. CDR3 in DNA: TGTGCCAGCAGCGTAGCCGGGGACTACGAGCAGTACTTC. The chain has TRBV9 and TRBJ2-7; TRBD2 might be the D (5 bases). Germline assignment: CDR1 SGDLS and CDR2 YYNGEE. CDR3 size: 13 residues. V was pared by 0 bases and J by 3 bases, with 7 bases between.

The CDR3 sequence is CASSPSLGLYEQYF. The CDR3 coding sequence is TGTGCCAGCAGCCCGTCCCTGGGACTCTACGAGCAGTACTTC. This chain connects TRBV7-9 to TRBJ2-7; D is possibly TRBD2 (6 bases). V was shortened by 5 bases and J by 3 bases, with 14 bases between the two germline ends. The CDR3 has 14 residues. Germline V lookup: CDR1 SEHNR, CDR2 FQNEAQ (reference sequence). Looking up the rest from reference TRBV7-9 and TRBJ2-7 gives the full variable domain: DTGVSQNPRHKITKRGQNVTFRCDPISEHNRLYWYRQTLGQGPEFLTYFQNEAQLEKSRLLSDRFSAERPKGSFSTLEIQRTEQGDSAMYLCASSPSLGLYEQYFGPGTRLTVT.

V usage is TRBV28 and J usage is TRBJ1-1; no definite D call. The length of the CDR3 is 12 residues. The ends were cut back, 3 bases at V and 6 bases at J, with 8 bases in the middle. The V gene's germline CDR1 is MDHEN and CDR2 SYDVKM. CDR3 amino acids: CASSFVAAEAFF. The CDR3 DNA reads TGTGCCAGCAGTTTTGTAGCAGCTGAAGCTTTCTTT.

This clone was recorded only once. The rearrangement joins TRBV6-4 to TRBJ1-6, with D perhaps matching TRBD1 (6 bases). Germline V CDR1 and CDR2: MRHNA, SNTAGT. V was trimmed by 5 bases and J by 6 bases, leaving 11 bases between them. This CDR3 is 14 amino acids long. Written as DNA, the CDR3 is TGTGCCAGCAGTACAGGGCTCTTTAATTCACCCCTCCACTTT. The encoded protein is CASSTGLFNSPLHF.

This chain uses TRBV7-8 with TRBJ2-1, with D perhaps matching TRBD1 (5 bases). V was shortened by 2 bases and J by 2 bases, with 7 bases between the two germline ends. The CDR3 contains 14 residues. The V gene's germline CDR1 is SGHVS and CDR2 FQNEAQ. CDR3 region: CASSLQGTYNEQFF. The DNA of the CDR3 is TGTGCCAGCAGCTTACAGGGTACCTACAATGAGCAGTTCTTC.